The 29 T cell receptor beta chains given below trace back to one sample, sequenced in a study of spatial heterogeneity in lung cancer. The sample's time point: sample taken at primary tumor resection. TCRdb re-derived calls from the 5' RACE reads in MiXCR, one entry per CDR3 protein. The table records approximately 40,000 distinct CDR3 sequences, about 7.2% of them present only once. The input for sequencing was PBMCs, taken at surgery. These receptors came from a female donor with early-stage non-small cell lung cancer.

The sample holds a few counts of this clonotype. The CDR3, as DNA: TGTGCCAGCAGTTTAAGCCCAGCGGGGGACTACAATGAGCAGTTCTTC. It is translated as CASSLSPAGDYNEQFF. The genes are TRBV27 and TRBJ2-1; 8 bases line up with TRBD2. Germline lookup yields CDR1 MNHEY and CDR2 SMNVEV (reference sequence). The CDR3 covers 16 residues. The trim removed 2 bases at V and 3 bases at J, leaving 6 bases unmatched.

Many counts were recorded for this clonotype. This chain joins TRBV20-1 and TRBJ1-2; perhaps TRBD1 as D (6 bases). The CDR3 has 13 amino acids. In germline, CDR1 is DFQATT, CDR2 SNEGSKA (reference sequence). The V end was cut by 4 bases, the J end by 3 bases, with 12 bases between. The CDR3 spells CSAMRDTYYGYTF. In nucleotides, the CDR3 is TGCAGTGCTATGCGGGACACTTACTATGGCTACACCTTC.

This clonotype was observed many times. This chain connects TRBV29-1 to TRBJ1-2; tentative D call: TRBD1 (6 bases). The CDR3 is 13 amino acids. Trimming shortened V by 0 bases and J by 2 bases, and 7 bases separated the two germline ends. Germline CDR1 and CDR2: SQVTM and ANQGSEA. CDR3 coding DNA: TGCAGCGTTGAAGATCAGGGGAACTATGGCTACACCTTC. This gives the protein CSVEDQGNYGYTF.

There are many counts of this clonotype. This CDR3 reads CSARLALLSETQYF. The CDR3 DNA reads TGCAGTGCGCGACTAGCCTTACTTTCTGAGACCCAGTACTTC. The genes are TRBV20-1 and TRBJ2-5; 7 bases match TRBD2. Germline-derived CDR1 and CDR2 are DFQATT and SNEGSKA (reference sequence). CDR3 length: 14 amino acids. Trimming took 6 bases from V and 5 from J; bases not matched to a gene: 12.

At least ten counts were recorded for this clonotype. V gene TRBV20-1 combines with J gene TRBJ2-5; the D call may be TRBD1 or TRBD2 (5 bases each). The CDR3 extends over 13 amino acids. V was trimmed by 7 bases and J by 0 bases, leaving 12 bases between them. CDR1 DFQATT and CDR2 SNEGSKA come from the germline V gene (reference sequence). CDR3: CSVSGAYQETQYF. Written as DNA, the CDR3 is TGCAGTGTCTCCGGGGCGTACCAAGAGACCCAGTACTTC.

The rearrangement joins TRBV6-6 to TRBJ2-2; 11 nucleotides line up with TRBD2. The germline V gene encodes CDR1 MNHNY and CDR2 SVGAGI (reference sequence). V dropped 7 bases and J dropped 1; count of bases not matched to a gene: 20. The CDR3 totals 21 residues. The CDR3 DNA reads as TGTGCCAGCACTAACCCCCTAGCGGGAGGCCTTCGATTTCAGAACACCGGGGAGCTGTTTTTT. It yields the protein CASTNPLAGGLRFQNTGELFF.

This clonotype showed up just a few times. The V and J genes are TRBV6-2 or TRBV6-3 and TRBJ2-7; D might be TRBD2 (6 bases). V was shortened by 2 bases and J by 2 bases, with 13 bases between the two germline ends. This CDR3 contains 15 residues. Looked up from germline, CDR1 is MNHEY and CDR2 is SVGEGT. CDR3 in DNA: TGTGCCAGCAGTTACGACGGGACTCAACCCTACGAGCAGTACTTC. The encoded protein is CASSYDGTQPYEQYF.

This clonotype was picked up many times. The chain uses TRBV7-9 and TRBJ1-5; D not resolved. The CDR3 has 12 residues. Trimming removed 1 base at V and 4 bases at J, with 2 bases between. Germline values: CDR1 SEHNR, CDR2 FQNEAQ (reference sequence). This CDR3 reads CASSLVNQPQHF. The CDR3 nucleotides are TGTGCCAGCAGCTTAGTGAATCAGCCCCAGCATTTT.

V usage is TRBV9 and J usage is TRBJ1-4; 8 bases match TRBD1. In germline, CDR1 is SGDLS, CDR2 YYNGEE. This CDR3 region has 16 residues. V was pared by 0 bases and J by 4 bases, with 5 bases of the junction left unmatched. The CDR3 region is CASSVGQGASNEKLFF. The CDR3 DNA reads TGTGCCAGCAGCGTAGGTCAGGGGGCGAGTAATGAAAAACTGTTTTTT.

This chain connects TRBV20-1 to TRBJ2-1, with 12 bases that match TRBD2. The CDR3 has 17 residues. CDR1 DFQATT and CDR2 SNEGSKA come from the germline V gene (reference sequence). The V and J ends lost 0 bases and 2 bases, in that order; junction bases with no gene match: 5. CDR3 DNA sequence: TGCAGTGCTAGAGATGCTAGCGGGAGGGCTACCTACAATGAGCAGTTCTTC. This sequence encodes CSARDASGRATYNEQFF.

This clonotype came up a few times. The rearrangement joins TRBV30 to TRBJ2-1; D remains unclear. Trimming pared 2 bases from V and 9 bases from J, leaving 14 bases between. The CDR3 consists of 13 residues. The V gene's germline CDR1 is GTSNPN and CDR2 SVGIG (reference sequence). The CDR3 nucleotides read TGTGCCTGGAGTCCTCAAGCTTTCGGTGAGCAGTTCTTC. Its protein is CAWSPQAFGEQFF.

This clonotype showed up many times. V and J are TRBV20-1 and TRBJ1-1; maybe TRBD1 (5 bases). Germline CDR1 is DFQATT and CDR2 is SNEGSKA (reference sequence). The V end lost 0 bases, the J end lost 2 bases, and 13 bases lay between the germline ends. The CDR3 is 15 residues long. CDR3 nucleotide sequence: TGCAGTGCTAGAGATGGGCTGACAGTAAACACTGAAGCTTTCTTT. Translated, it gives CSARDGLTVNTEAFF.

This clonotype was seen many times. This chain uses TRBV20-1 with TRBJ2-5, with TRBD2 matching over 7 bases. This CDR3 has 13 amino acids. V was clipped by 4 bases and J by 2 bases; unmatched bases: 4. Germline V lookup: CDR1 DFQATT, CDR2 SNEGSKA (reference sequence). The CDR3 reads CSAILSGQETQYF. The CDR3 DNA reads as TGCAGTGCTATCCTTAGCGGGCAAGAGACCCAGTACTTC.

This clonotype was seen a handful of times. This sequence joins TRBV29-1 and TRBJ2-1, with 11 bases fitting TRBD2. V dropped 4 bases and J dropped 4; count of bases not matched to a gene: 6. Germline V gives CDR1 SQVTM, CDR2 ANQGSEA. CDR3 length: 15 residues. The CDR3 is CSVGGGTSGYNEQFF. DNA of the CDR3: TGCAGCGTTGGCGGCGGGACTAGCGGTTACAATGAGCAGTTCTTC.

This clonotype was picked up many times. The chain uses TRBV18 and TRBJ2-3; 9 bases match TRBD2. The CDR3 is 14 residues long. The germline V gene encodes CDR1 KGHSH and CDR2 LQKENI. V was clipped by 3 bases and J by 5 bases; unmatched bases: 3. CDR3 loop: CASSPDSGRDTQYF. For the CDR3, the DNA is TGTGCCAGCTCACCGGATAGCGGGAGAGATACGCAGTATTTT.

This clonotype came up many times. The gene calls are TRBV7-2 and TRBJ2-3; D is uncertain. The germline CDR1 and CDR2 sequences are SGHTA and FQGNSA. This CDR3 comprises 11 residues. Trimming pared 5 bases from V and 5 bases from J, leaving 5 bases between. CDR3 residues: CASSPLDTQYF. The CDR3, as DNA: TGTGCCAGCAGCCCGCTAGATACGCAGTATTTT. Variable domain in full (rest from reference TRBV7-2 and TRBJ2-3): GAGVSQSPSNKVTEKGKDVELRCDPISGHTALYWYRQSLGQGLEFLIYFQGNSAPDKSGLPSDRFSAERTGGSVSTLTIQRTQQEDSAVYLCASSPLDTQYFGPGTRLTVL.

A few counts support this clonotype. The rearrangement joins TRBV29-1 to TRBJ1-4; D is ambiguous. Trimming shortened V by 6 bases and J by 8 bases, and 13 bases separated the two germline ends. CDR3 size: 12 residues. In germline, CDR1 is SQVTM, CDR2 ANQGSEA. CDR3 region: CSVYDDGEKLFF. Written as DNA, the CDR3 is TGCAGCGTCTACGACGACGGGGAAAAACTGTTTTTT.

This clonotype was counted at least ten times. J is TRBJ1-2 and V is TRBV7-9; D remains ambiguous. CDR3 length: 15 amino acids. Germline values: CDR1 SEHNR, CDR2 FQNEAQ (reference sequence). Trimming took 3 bases from V and 3 from J, leaving 14 bases between them. For the CDR3, the DNA is TGTGCCAGCAGCTTGAGCCACGGCACACACTATGGCTACACCTTC. This gives the protein CASSLSHGTHYGYTF.

V gene TRBV20-1 combines with J gene TRBJ1-2; 7 positions agree with TRBD1. The V and J ends lost 6 bases and 2 bases, in that order; junction bases with no gene match: 6. The length of the CDR3 is 13 residues. Per the germline V gene, CDR1 is DFQATT and CDR2 is SNEGSKA (reference sequence). The CDR3 region is CSASGQANYGYTF. The CDR3 coding sequence is TGCAGTGCAAGTGGACAGGCCAACTATGGCTACACCTTC.

This clonotype has more than one count but fewer than ten. The chain is built from TRBV20-1 and TRBJ2-2; no firm D call. The CDR3 covers 13 residues. V was cut by 6 bases and J by 0 bases, with 8 bases left in between. In germline, CDR1 is DFQATT, CDR2 SNEGSKA (reference sequence). CDR3 sequence: CSASKTNTGELFF. In DNA form, the CDR3 reads TGCAGTGCGTCGAAAACGAACACCGGGGAGCTGTTTTTT.

Many counts were recorded for this clonotype. Relative to the germline gene, one junction end is altered; a read error may explain this. The V gene is TRBV7-7, the J gene TRBJ2-3; 11 bases are a match to TRBD2. Germline assignment: CDR1 SSHAT and CDR2 FNYEAQ (reference sequence). This CDR3 has 15 amino acids. CDR3: CASSFLAGGGDTQYF. CDR3 DNA: TGTGCTAGCAGCTTCCTAGCGGGAGGTGGGGATACGCAGTATTTT.

This clonotype was seen repeatedly, ten times or more. The chain has TRBV3-1 and TRBJ2-2; no reliable D call. CDR3 length: 14 amino acids. From germline, CDR1 is LGHDT and CDR2 YNNKEL (reference sequence). V gave up 8 bases and J gave up 0 bases, with 10 bases separating them. The DNA for the CDR3 is TGTGCCAGCGAACGCGGTGCGAACACCGGGGAGCTGTTTTTT. This encodes CASERGANTGELFF.

This clonotype came up a few times. This chain links TRBV27 with TRBJ2-5; TRBD2 agrees at 9 bases. The CDR3 has 14 residues. From germline, CDR1 is MNHEY and CDR2 SMNVEV (reference sequence). The J segment lost 4 bases and the V segment lost 4 bases, leaving 4 bases of the junction unmatched. As DNA, the CDR3 is TGTGCCAGCAGTTCCTTAGCGGGAGTAGAGACCCAGTACTTC. Translation: CASSSLAGVETQYF.

This clonotype appeared many times. The chain employs TRBV12-3 or TRBV12-4 and TRBJ1-2; D unresolved. The V and J ends lost 2 bases and 2 bases respectively, with 6 bases between them. The length of the CDR3 is 13 residues. CDR3 amino acids: CASSLLQNYGYTF. The CDR3 bases are TGTGCCAGCAGTTTACTGCAGAACTATGGCTACACCTTC.

This clonotype was counted ten times or more. This rearrangement joins TRBV4-3 to TRBJ2-3; D not certain. Germline V CDR1 and CDR2: LGHNA, YSLEER. This CDR3 has 13 amino acids. The ends were cut back, 1 base at V and 7 bases at J, with 9 bases in the middle. The CDR3 DNA reads TGCGCCAGCAGCCAAGCAGTCGCGCATACGCAGTATTTT. Translated, it gives CASSQAVAHTQYF.

This clonotype was observed at least ten times. This chain uses TRBV2 with TRBJ2-7; D perhaps matches TRBD2 (6 bases). There are 14 residues in the CDR3. Trimming shortened V by 6 bases and J by 2 bases, and 14 bases separated the two germline ends. CDR1 SNHLY and CDR2 FYNNEI come from the germline V gene. CDR3 coding DNA: TGTGCCAGCAGGAGGAGGGTAACGGCCTACGAGCAGTACTTC. Its protein product is CASRRRVTAYEQYF. Filled out from reference TRBV2 and TRBJ2-7, the complete variable domain reads EPEVTQTPSHQVTQMGQEVILRCVPISNHLYFYWYRQILGQKVEFLVSFYNNEISEKSEIFDDQFSVERPDGSNFTLKIRSTKLEDSAMYFCASRRRVTAYEQYFGPGTRLTVT.

This clonotype appeared many times. CDR3 nucleotide sequence: TGCGCCAGCAGCCCCAATTTCGTGGGGGAAAAACTGTTTTTT. Its translation: CASSPNFVGEKLFF. This chain uses TRBV4-1 with TRBJ1-4; D uncertain. The germline gives CDR1 MGHRA, CDR2 YSYEKL. The V end was cut by 4 bases, the J end by 8 bases, with 14 bases between. The CDR3 runs to 14 residues.

This clonotype was seen at least ten times. This chain connects TRBV29-1 to TRBJ2-1; D remains unclear. This CDR3 has 13 residues. V dropped 1 base and J dropped 1 base, with 5 bases sitting between them. From germline, CDR1 is SQVTM and CDR2 ANQGSEA. Here the CDR3 reads CSVEGLSYNEQFF. DNA for the CDR3: TGCAGCGTTGAAGGGCTATCCTACAATGAGCAGTTCTTC.

This clonotype was observed many times. The genes are TRBV5-1 and TRBJ2-3; D may match TRBD1 or TRBD2 (5 bases each). The CDR3 extends over 14 amino acids. CDR1 is SGHRS and CDR2 is YFSETQ in the germline V gene. The V end lost 4 bases, the J end lost 4 bases, and 13 bases lay between the germline ends. DNA for the CDR3: TGCGCCAGCAGCCGAGGGGTTCCCCCAGATACGCAGTATTTT. Amino acids: CASSRGVPPDTQYF. Combining the CDR3 with reference TRBV5-1 and TRBJ2-3 gives the whole variable domain KAGVTQTPRYLIKTRGQQVTLSCSPISGHRSVSWYQQTPGQGLQFLFEYFSETQRNKGNFPGRFSGRQFSNSRSEMNVSTLELGDSALYLCASSRGVPPDTQYFGPGTRLTVL.